This TCR beta chain was found in a study of patients and donors after allogeneic stem cell transplantation. There are 16 residues in the CDR3. The V gene lost 7 bases and the J gene lost 1 base, with 17 bases spanning the gap. TCRdb reanalysed the RT-PCR reads using MiXCR and keeps one entry per CDR3 protein. The sample yields about 230,000 distinct CDR3 sequences, approximately 14% seen once. This clonotype was found a few times. The rearrangement uses TRBV12-3 or TRBV12-4 and TRBJ2-1; D tentatively fits TRBD1 or TRBD2 (5 bases each). The specimen sequenced was blood, either unsorted or a sorted T cell fraction (not recorded which). This TCR was sampled from a human donor who was either an allogeneic HSCT recipient or a stem cell or donor lymphocyte infusion donor (not recorded which). It is not recorded whose cells these are; they may come from a transplant donor. In nucleotides, the CDR3 is TGTGCCAGCACCATAAACCGAGGGGCTTCCTACAATGAGCAGTTCTTC. Protein: CASTINRGASYNEQFF.